This paragraph reports one T cell receptor (beta chain). Its antigen is not known. The sample originates from a study of cytomegalovirus exposure and HLA in healthy donors. Overall study: T cells numbering 150 million to 200 million yielded approximately 120 million unique TCR beta sequences in an earlier analysis. Overall study findings and caveats: Based on reports, TCR beta sequences accurately predicted HLA-A and HLA-B alleles for most subjects. Sequencing had likely introduced a cluster of highly shared sequence variants as an artifact. Later, TCR association rates were found to vary by HLA locus, highest for DRB1 and lowest for HLA-C.

Deletions cut 2 bases from V and 7 bases from J, with 14 bases between. This CDR3 contains 14 residues. Germline CDR1 and CDR2: SNHLY and FYNNEI. PCR used 60 Vbeta primers and 13 Jbeta primers. Only in-frame clones appear in the TCRdb table, and some are missing; sequencing was by immunoSEQ multiplex PCR. The sample yields roughly 220,000 clones, around 64% seen once. The rearrangement uses TRBV2 and TRBJ1-2, with a tentative D call TRBD1 (5 bases). The sequenced material came from PBMCs. The receptor was isolated from a man aged 40-50 years in good health and CMV-seropositive. The chain's CDR3 is CASSESGSLRGYTF. The CDR3 DNA is TGTGCCAGCAGTGAATCAGGGTCTCTTCGTGGCTACACCTTC.